These 10 T cell receptor beta chains originate from one sample sequenced in a study of T cell changes during pregnancy in multiple sclerosis. Using immunoSEQ multiplex PCR, the repertoire was profiled, and TCRdb retains in-frame clones only, with some absent. The table includes tens of thousands of clones, about nine tenths detected once. The sample here was peripheral blood, taken in the second trimester of pregnancy. Every receptor here comes from a female donor with multiple sclerosis, enrolled in a pregnancy study.

The gene calls are TRBV11-2 and TRBJ1-1; D gene ambiguous. The V end was cut by 5 bases, the J end by 6 bases, with 13 bases between. The CDR3 runs 13 residues. CDR1 and CDR2 from the germline V gene are SGHAT and FQNNGV. CDR3 in DNA: TGTGCCAGCAGCCCGAGACTGAGTGCTGAAGCTTTCTTT. It yields the protein CASSPRLSAEAFF. The whole variable domain, remainder taken from reference TRBV11-2 and TRBJ1-1, is EAGVAQSPRYKIIEKRQSVAFWCNPISGHATLYWYQQILGQGPKLLIQFQNNGVVDDSQLPKDRFSAERLKGVDSTLKIQPAKLEDSAVYLCASSPRLSAEAFFGQGTRLTVV.

This clone is a singleton in its sample. The V and J genes are TRBV7-9 and TRBJ2-4; possible D gene TRBD2, 5 bases. Trimming left V 5 bases short and J 8 bases short, with 10 bases between. The germline gives CDR1 SEHNR, CDR2 FQNEAQ (reference sequence). The CDR3 covers 12 residues. CDR3 residues: CASSPTSDIQYF. The CDR3 DNA is TGTGCCAGCAGCCCTACTAGTGACATTCAGTACTTC.

This rearrangement joins TRBV4-3 to TRBJ2-5; the D gene is possibly TRBD1 (8 bases). Per germline, CDR1 LGHNA and CDR2 YSLEER. The CDR3 sequence is 15 residues long. Trimming took 5 bases from V and 4 from J, leaving 17 bases between them. DNA for the CDR3: TGCGCCAGCAGCTCAGGACAGGGCGGGGGAGAGACCCAGTACTTC. Protein sequence: CASSSGQGGGETQYF.

This clone came up once. J is TRBJ2-1 and V is TRBV30, with D unresolved. Trimming took 0 bases from V and 6 from J, leaving 21 bases between them. Germline CDR1 reads GTSNPN; CDR2 reads SVGIG (reference sequence). There are 17 residues in the CDR3. The CDR3 DNA reads as TGTGCCTGGAGTGTACTCGTCAGGCCATCCCCCATCAATGAGCAGTTCTTC. Residues: CAWSVLVRPSPINEQFF.

This chain connects TRBV7-7 to TRBJ2-1; 9 bases fit TRBD1. Germline loops: CDR1 SSHAT, CDR2 FNYEAQ (reference sequence). The CDR3 is 16 amino acids. V lost 0 bases to trimming and J lost 2 bases; unmatched junction nucleotides: 2. The CDR3, as DNA: TGTGCCAGCAGCTTAGCGGGACAGGGACCCTACAATGAGCAGTTCTTC. Amino acids: CASSLAGQGPYNEQFF.

The gene calls are TRBV6-5 and TRBJ2-1, with 9 bases that match TRBD1. Germline V lookup: CDR1 MNHEY, CDR2 SVGAGI. J lost 7 bases, V lost 2 bases, and 6 bases had no gene match. There are 15 residues in the CDR3. The CDR3 DNA reads as TGTGCCAGCAGTTACGGGGACAGGGAAATTAATGAGCAGTTCTTC. It is translated as CASSYGDREINEQFF.

The rearrangement uses TRBV29-1 and TRBJ1-4; D possibly corresponds to TRBD1 (5 bases). The ends were cut back, 5 bases at V and 13 bases at J, with 14 bases in the middle. Germline loops: CDR1 SQVTM, CDR2 ANQGSEA. The CDR3 loop spans 11 amino acids. The DNA for the CDR3 is TGCAGCGTTAACCCAGGCCAGGGACTGTTTTTT. Encoded protein: CSVNPGQGLFF.

This clone was recorded once. This chain connects TRBV2 to TRBJ2-7; D is undetermined. The CDR3 sequence is 11 residues long. V lost 5 bases and J lost 3, with 5 bases in between. The germline V gene has CDR1 SNHLY and CDR2 FYNNEI. CDR3 in DNA: TGTGCCAGCAGTCAGGACTACGAGCAGTACTTC. This translates into CASSQDYEQYF.

The rearrangement links TRBV5-1 to TRBJ1-2; TRBD1 is a possible D gene (5 bases). The CDR3 has 15 residues. The germline V and J ends were trimmed by 0 bases and 6 bases, with 15 bases remaining between them. The germline V gene has CDR1 SGHRS and CDR2 YFSETQ. The CDR3 is CASSLEGLPGHGYTF. The CDR3 bases are TGCGCCAGCAGCTTGGAGGGACTACCTGGGCATGGCTACACCTTC.

This rearrangement joins TRBV5-1 to TRBJ2-1, with 8 positions matching TRBD2. The CDR3 totals 17 residues. V lost 0 bases to trimming and J lost 8 bases; unmatched junction nucleotides: 13. Germline-derived CDR1 and CDR2 are SGHRS and YFSETQ. The CDR3 here is CASSLGITSGYFYEQFF. CDR3 DNA: TGCGCCAGCAGCTTGGGAATTACTAGCGGATACTTCTATGAGCAGTTCTTC.